This is a list of T cell receptor beta chains from one sample in a study of T cells after yellow fever vaccination. Each CDR3 protein is one row after TCRdb ran MiXCR on the 5' RACE reads. The sample lists hundreds of thousands of distinct CDR3 sequences, more than 3% occurring once. The source was PBMCs, collected on the day of the yellow fever booster vaccination. Receptors originate from a man in his late teens or twenties who received the YFV17D yellow fever vaccine. Each CDR3 is given with its conserved first and last residue. A D gene is named only where the DNA matches it firmly. The size of a clone is reported for some rows only, either as once, few or many, or as a class for expanded clones.

size: .; J: TRBJ2-6; D: .; length: 14; V: TRBV7-2; DNA: TGTGCCAGCAGCCCCGGCCCCGAGGCCAACGTCCTGACTTTC; CDR3: CASSPGPEANVLTF
size: many; J: TRBJ2-2; D: TRBD2; length: 15; V: TRBV2; DNA: TGTGCCAGCAGGAGCGGACTAGCGGAAGGCGGGGAGCTGTTTTTT; CDR3: CASRSGLAEGGELFF
size: .; J: TRBJ1-4; D: TRBD1; length: 16; V: TRBV15; DNA: TGTGCCACCAGCCGATCCCAGGGGGCAACTAATGAAAAACTGTTTTTT; CDR3: CATSRSQGATNEKLFF
size: many; J: TRBJ2-5; D: .; length: 15; V: TRBV15; DNA: TGTGCCACCAGCTGGAACCCGTCCCCGCAAGAGACCCAGTACTTC; CDR3: CATSWNPSPQETQYF
size: .; J: TRBJ1-2; D: TRBD1; length: 14; V: TRBV6-2/TRBV6-3; DNA: TGTGCCAGCAGGAGGACAGGGGGCTTTCTTGGCTACACCTTC; CDR3: CASRRTGGFLGYTF
size: few; J: TRBJ2-3; D: .; length: 14; V: TRBV7-3; DNA: TGTGCCAGCAGCTTATTCAGCGGCACAGATACGCAGTATTTT; CDR3: CASSLFSGTDTQYF
size: many; J: TRBJ2-4; D: .; length: 11; V: TRBV20-1; DNA: TGCAGTGCTGGAACGTTACGATTTCAGTACTTC; CDR3: CSAGTLRFQYF
size: many; J: TRBJ2-7; D: .; length: 15; V: TRBV7-2; DNA: TGTGCCAGCAGCCAAACTAGGGGTCCCTCCTACGAGCAGTACTTC; CDR3: CASSQTRGPSYEQYF
size: many; J: TRBJ1-2; D: .; length: 12; V: TRBV25-1; DNA: TGTGCCAGCAGTGCCGGGACCTATGGCTACACCTTC; CDR3: CASSAGTYGYTF
size: many; J: TRBJ1-6; D: .; length: 15; V: TRBV6-4; DNA: TGTGCCAGCAGTGACTCGGCAGGGATGAATTCACCCCTCCACTTT; CDR3: CASSDSAGMNSPLHF
size: many; J: TRBJ1-2; D: TRBD1; length: 14; V: TRBV28; DNA: TGTGCCAGCAGTTTACAGGGGGCTGACTATGGCTACACCTTC; CDR3: CASSLQGADYGYTF
size: many; J: TRBJ2-1; D: .; length: 14; V: TRBV5-1; DNA: TGCGCCAGCAGCTTGGGGGTTGGGAGAGATGAGCAGTTCTTC; CDR3: CASSLGVGRDEQFF
size: .; J: TRBJ2-5; D: TRBD1; length: 14; V: TRBV5-6; DNA: TGTGCCAGCAGCGCTGGGACAGGGTCAGAGACCCAGTACTTC; CDR3: CASSAGTGSETQYF
size: few; J: TRBJ2-3; D: .; length: 13; V: TRBV27; DNA: TGTGCCAGCAGTTTCGGACGCGCAGATACGCAGTATTTT; CDR3: CASSFGRADTQYF
size: many; J: TRBJ2-5; D: TRBD1; length: 18; V: TRBV15; DNA: TGTGCCACCAGCAGCGACTTGAGGACAGGGGGCATCCAAGAGACCCAGTACTTC; CDR3: CATSSDLRTGGIQETQYF